Listed below are T cell receptor beta chains from one sample, sequenced in a study of beta chain features in type 1 diabetes. Profiling relied on immunoSEQ multiplex PCR, and the TCRdb table lists in-frame clones only, not all of them. Altogether under 45,000 clones are present, roughly 50% being singletons, with the ten largest covering 0.2% to 0.3%. Sequencing used stem cell memory CD4+ T cells from blood. The receptors derive from a woman in her twenties or thirties in good health. Both conserved end residues are part of each CDR3. D genes are given only for firm matches. A clone size is listed for some rows: how often the clone was seen (once, few, many), or a class if it is expanded.

d_call clone_size j_call v_call cdr3_length cdr3_aa cdr3_nt
TRBD1 once TRBJ2-7 TRBV9 16 CASSVGGQGALYEQYF TGTGCCAGCAGCGTAGGCGGACAGGGGGCGTTGTACGAGCAGTACTTC
NA few TRBJ2-7 TRBV9 13 CASSVGAVNEQYF TGTGCCAGCAGCGTAGGGGCAGTAAACGAGCAGTACTTC
TRBD1 NA TRBJ2-5 TRBV23-1 15 CASSHSRTGKETQYF TGCGCCAGCAGTCATTCTCGGACAGGGAAAGAGACCCAGTACTTC
NA NA TRBJ2-1 TRBV19 14 CASTKAQGRNEQFF TGTGCCAGTACCAAGGCGCAGGGTAGGAATGAGCAGTTCTTC
NA NA TRBJ1-2 TRBV10-2 13 CASSESRRDGYTF TGCGCCAGCAGTGAGTCTCGCAGGGATGGCTACACCTTC
NA few TRBJ2-3 TRBV7-2 12 CASSPSPDTQYF TGTGCCAGCAGCCCAAGCCCAGATACGCAGTATTTT
NA few TRBJ2-7 TRBV5-4 16 CASSFVPEQDSYEQYF TGTGCCAGCAGCTTCGTTCCTGAACAGGATTCATACGAGCAGTACTTC
NA NA TRBJ2-7 TRBV6-5 15 CASSYSAAGSYEQYF TGTGCCAGCAGTTACTCGGCCGCAGGTTCCTACGAGCAGTACTTC
NA few TRBJ1-3 TRBV15 16 CATSSTRDSSGNTIYF TGTGCCACCAGCTCCACTAGGGATAGCTCTGGAAACACCATATATTTT
TRBD1 NA TRBJ1-2 TRBV29-1 13 CSAPGQGGYGYTF TGCAGCGCACCGGGACAGGGTGGCTATGGCTACACCTTC
NA NA TRBJ2-3 TRBV29-1 14 CSVVRSGGTDTQYF TGCAGCGTTGTACGTAGCGGAGGCACAGATACGCAGTATTTT
NA once TRBJ2-1 TRBV11-1 14 CASSLGFVYNEQFF TGTGCCAGCAGCTTGGGCTTTGTCTACAATGAGCAGTTCTTC
NA NA TRBJ2-7 TRBV7-2 14 CASSLARTTYEQYF TGTGCCAGCAGCTTAGCGAGGACTACCTACGAGCAGTACTTC
NA NA TRBJ2-2 TRBV7-2 18 CASTLQIAVRGRTGELFF TGTGCCAGCACCTTACAGATTGCCGTCAGGGGCAGGACCGGGGAGCTGTTTTTT
TRBD1 few TRBJ1-5 TRBV19 14 CASSMDRSDQPQHF TGTGCCAGTAGTATGGACAGGTCAGATCAGCCCCAGCATTTT
TRBD1 NA TRBJ2-3 TRBV28 15 CASTPAGTGKDTQYF TGTGCCAGCACCCCTGCCGGGACAGGGAAAGATACGCAGTATTTT
TRBD1 NA TRBJ2-7 TRBV2 11 CASRQGPEQYF TGTGCCAGCCGACAGGGTCCCGAGCAGTACTTC
TRBD1 NA TRBJ1-2 TRBV14 13 CASSLDRNYGYTF TGTGCCAGCAGCCTGGACAGGAACTATGGCTACACCTTC
NA NA TRBJ2-2 TRBV27 16 CASTGRASSGTGELFF TGTGCCAGCACAGGCAGGGCGTCGTCGGGCACCGGGGAGCTGTTTTTT
NA NA TRBJ1-1 TRBV28 14 CASTQGGLNTEAFF TGTGCCAGCACTCAAGGCGGCCTGAACACTGAAGCTTTCTTT
NA few TRBJ1-1 TRBV9 15 CASSVESTVNTEAFF TGTGCCAGCAGCGTCGAATCTACAGTGAACACTGAAGCTTTCTTT
TRBD2 NA TRBJ2-7 TRBV19 14 CASRLREGSYEQYF TGTGCCAGTAGGCTGCGGGAGGGGAGCTACGAGCAGTACTTC
NA NA TRBJ2-1 TRBV9 13 CASSVTQTNEQFF TGTGCCAGCAGCGTTACACAGACCAATGAGCAGTTCTTC
NA few TRBJ1-2 TRBV5-1 14 CASSPELNLYGYTF TGCGCCAGCAGCCCCGAGCTAAACCTGTATGGCTACACCTTC
TRBD2 few TRBJ2-5 TRBV6-6 13 CASSGSGSETQYF TGTGCCAGCAGTGGTAGCGGGAGTGAGACCCAGTACTTC
TRBD2 NA TRBJ2-1 TRBV9 20 CASSVRQGGTSGSLGQEQFF TGTGCCAGCAGCGTACGACAGGGTGGGACTAGCGGGAGTTTGGGTCAAGAGCAGTTCTTC
NA few TRBJ2-1 TRBV7-9 14 CASEGLATYNEQFF TGTGCCAGCGAGGGACTTGCCACATACAATGAGCAGTTCTTC
TRBD1 few TRBJ2-1 TRBV28 15 CASSLGGTGGNWQFF TGTGCCAGCAGCCTAGGGGGTACAGGGGGTAATTGGCAGTTCTTC
NA few TRBJ2-1 TRBV5-5 15 CASSLVLANYNEQFF TGTGCCAGCAGCTTGGTCCTAGCGAACTACAATGAGCAGTTCTTC
TRBD1 NA TRBJ2-3 TRBV6-5 13 CASRGQGSDTQYF TGTGCCAGCAGGGGACAGGGCTCAGATACGCAGTATTTT
TRBD2 few TRBJ2-7 TRBV7-9 14 CASSDGTILYEQYF TGTGCCAGCAGCGACGGGACTATACTATACGAGCAGTACTTC
NA NA TRBJ2-7 TRBV7-8 13 CASSLGPVYEQYF TGTGCCAGCAGCTTAGGGCCAGTCTACGAGCAGTACTTC
TRBD2 few TRBJ2-1 TRBV5-1 16 CASSLAAASGWHEQFF TGCGCCAGCAGCTTGGCCGCGGCTAGCGGGTGGCATGAGCAGTTCTTC
NA NA TRBJ2-1 TRBV11-2 13 CASSSTYYNEQFF TGTGCCAGCAGCTCGACTTATTACAATGAGCAGTTCTTC
NA NA TRBJ1-2 TRBV18 11 CASRDGNTYTF TGTGCCAGCCGTGACGGGAATACCTACACCTTC
NA NA TRBJ2-1 TRBV5-1 15 CASSLELRQGSEQFF TGCGCCAGCAGCTTGGAGCTCCGGCAGGGAAGTGAGCAGTTCTTC
NA NA TRBJ2-1 TRBV28 15 CASSSGRGSYNEQFF TGTGCCAGCAGCTCCGGCAGGGGCTCCTACAATGAGCAGTTCTTC
NA NA TRBJ2-5 TRBV30 12 CAWNGGQETQYF TGTGCCTGGAACGGCGGTCAAGAGACCCAGTACTTC
NA few TRBJ1-2 TRBV6-5 14 CASSYSGRSYGYTF TGTGCCAGCAGTTACTCGGGCAGATCCTATGGCTACACCTTC
TRBD2 NA TRBJ2-3 TRBV29-1 18 CSVEALAGVGAATDTQYF TGCAGCGTTGAAGCGTTAGCGGGAGTAGGCGCCGCCACAGATACGCAGTATTTT
TRBD2 once TRBJ2-5 TRBV27 15 CASSLVAGYQETQYF TGTGCCAGCAGTTTGGTAGCGGGATACCAAGAGACCCAGTACTTC
NA NA TRBJ2-7 TRBV28 12 CASTGLPNEQYF TGTGCCAGCACGGGACTTCCCAACGAGCAGTACTTC
TRBD2 few TRBJ2-3 TRBV2 15 CASGLSGSSTDTQYF TGTGCCAGCGGATTGAGCGGGAGTAGCACAGATACGCAGTATTTT
NA NA TRBJ1-1 TRBV5-1 15 CASSLARERNTEAFF TGCGCCAGCAGCTTGGCCCGAGAAAGAAACACTGAAGCTTTCTTT
NA NA TRBJ2-3 TRBV10-3 17 CAITPRGSSMTPDTQYF TGTGCCATCACCCCAAGGGGTTCCTCAATGACTCCAGATACGCAGTATTTT
TRBD1 NA TRBJ1-5 TRBV28 14 CASTTGQKNQPQHF TGTGCCAGCACAACGGGACAGAAAAATCAGCCCCAGCATTTT
TRBD1 few TRBJ1-1 TRBV18 14 CASSPGTGGTEAFF TGTGCCAGCTCACCAGGGACAGGGGGAACTGAAGCTTTCTTT
TRBD1 once TRBJ1-4 TRBV4-1 21 CASKKWGPGTDTSATNEKLFF TGCGCCAGCAAAAAATGGGGACCCGGGACAGATACATCTGCAACTAATGAAAAACTGTTTTTT
TRBD2 few TRBJ2-7 TRBV9 16 CASSVSGTSGAYEQYF TGTGCCAGCAGCGTCTCCGGGACTAGCGGAGCCTACGAGCAGTACTTC
NA few TRBJ2-1 TRBV12-5 16 CASGLVLARTYNEQFF TGTGCTAGTGGTTTGGTACTAGCCCGGACCTACAATGAGCAGTTCTTC
TRBD2 NA TRBJ2-3 TRBV14 20 CASSQGILAGGLMGTDTQYF TGTGCCAGCAGCCAAGGAATTCTAGCGGGAGGGCTGATGGGCACAGATACGCAGTATTTT
NA NA TRBJ2-7 TRBV7-2 14 CASSHSDRTYEQYF TGTGCCAGCAGCCACTCGGACAGAACCTACGAGCAGTACTTC
NA NA TRBJ1-2 TRBV7-2 14 CASSLATVPYGYTF TGTGCCAGCAGCTTAGCCACAGTCCCCTATGGCTACACCTTC